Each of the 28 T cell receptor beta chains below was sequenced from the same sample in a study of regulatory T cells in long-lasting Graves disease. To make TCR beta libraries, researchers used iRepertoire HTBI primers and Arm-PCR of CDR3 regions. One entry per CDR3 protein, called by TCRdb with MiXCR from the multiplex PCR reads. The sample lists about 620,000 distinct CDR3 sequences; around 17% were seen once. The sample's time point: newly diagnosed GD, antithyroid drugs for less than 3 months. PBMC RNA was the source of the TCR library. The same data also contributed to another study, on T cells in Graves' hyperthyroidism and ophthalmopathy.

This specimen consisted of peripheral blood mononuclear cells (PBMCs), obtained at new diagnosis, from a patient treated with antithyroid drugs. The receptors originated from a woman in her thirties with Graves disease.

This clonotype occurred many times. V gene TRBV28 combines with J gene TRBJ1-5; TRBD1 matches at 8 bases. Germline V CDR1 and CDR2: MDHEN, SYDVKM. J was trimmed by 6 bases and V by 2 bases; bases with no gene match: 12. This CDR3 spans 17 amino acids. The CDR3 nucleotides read TGTGCCAGCAGTTTAAGCAGGGGGCCACGGTCGGGTCAGCCCCAGCATTTT. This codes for CASSLSRGPRSGQPQHF. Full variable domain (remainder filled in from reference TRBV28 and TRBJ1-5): DVKVTQSSRYLVKRTGEKVFLECVQDMDHENMFWYRQDPGLGLRLIYFSYDVKMKEKGDIPEGYSVSREKKERFSLILESASTNQTSMYLCASSLSRGPRSGQPQHFGDGTRLSIL.

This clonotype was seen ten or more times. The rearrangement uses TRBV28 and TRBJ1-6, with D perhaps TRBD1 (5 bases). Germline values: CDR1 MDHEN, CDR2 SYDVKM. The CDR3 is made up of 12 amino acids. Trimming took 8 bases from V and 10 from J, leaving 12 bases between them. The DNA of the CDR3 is TGTGCCAGCGAGCAGGGCCAGTCACCCCTCCACTTT. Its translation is CASEQGQSPLHF.

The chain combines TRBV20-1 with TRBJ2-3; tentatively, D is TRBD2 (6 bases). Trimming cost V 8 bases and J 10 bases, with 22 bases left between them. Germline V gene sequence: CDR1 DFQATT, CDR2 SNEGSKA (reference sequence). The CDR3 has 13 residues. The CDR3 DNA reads TGCAGTACCCTAGCCACTCCGGGGGTAGCGCAGTATTTT. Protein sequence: CSTLATPGVAQYF.

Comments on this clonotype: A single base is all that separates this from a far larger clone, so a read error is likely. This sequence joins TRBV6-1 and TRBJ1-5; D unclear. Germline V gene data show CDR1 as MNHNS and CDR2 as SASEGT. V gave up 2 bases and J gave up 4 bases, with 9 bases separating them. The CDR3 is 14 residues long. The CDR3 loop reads CASSEMGVNQPQHF. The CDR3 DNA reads TGTGCCAGCAGTGAAATGGGAGTGAATCAGCCCCAGCATTTT.

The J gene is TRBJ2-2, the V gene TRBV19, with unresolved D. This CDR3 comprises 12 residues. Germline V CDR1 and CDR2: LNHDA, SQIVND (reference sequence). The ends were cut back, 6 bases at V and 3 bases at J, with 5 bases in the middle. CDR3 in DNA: TGTGCCAGTAGGATACACACCGGGGAGCTGTTTTTT. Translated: CASRIHTGELFF.

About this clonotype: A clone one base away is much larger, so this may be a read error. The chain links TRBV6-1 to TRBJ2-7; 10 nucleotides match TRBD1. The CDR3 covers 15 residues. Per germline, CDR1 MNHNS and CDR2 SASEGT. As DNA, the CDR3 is TGTGCCAGTTTAGGCCGGGACAGGGGTCGCTACGGGCAGTACTTC. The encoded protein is CASLGRDRGRYGQYF.

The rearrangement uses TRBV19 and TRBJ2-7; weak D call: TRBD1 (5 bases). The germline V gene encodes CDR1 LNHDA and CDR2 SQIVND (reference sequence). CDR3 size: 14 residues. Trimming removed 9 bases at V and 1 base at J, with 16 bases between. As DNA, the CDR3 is TGTGCCAGCAAAAGGGGAACGTCGTCCTACGAGCAGTACTTC. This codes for CASKRGTSSYEQYF.

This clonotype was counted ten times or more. The CDR3 region is CASSQGQGNYYGYTF. The CDR3 DNA follows: TGTGCCAGCAGCCAAGGTCAGGGCAATTACTATGGCTACACCTTC. The J gene is TRBJ1-2, the V gene TRBV3-1; D is possibly TRBD1 (5 bases). Trimming shortened V by 1 base and J by 3 bases, and 12 bases separated the two germline ends. CDR1 LGHDT and CDR2 YNNKEL come from the germline V gene (reference sequence). The CDR3 extends over 15 amino acids.

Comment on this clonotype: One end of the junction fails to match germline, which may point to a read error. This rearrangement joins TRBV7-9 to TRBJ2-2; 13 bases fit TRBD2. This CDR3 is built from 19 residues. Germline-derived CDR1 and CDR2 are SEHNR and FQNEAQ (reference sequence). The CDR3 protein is CARSLPQPGLAGSTGELFF. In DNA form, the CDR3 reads TGTGCCAGGAGCTTACCCCAACCGGGACTAGCGGGAAGTACCGGGGAGCTGTTTTTT. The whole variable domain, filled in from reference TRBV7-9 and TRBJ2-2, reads DTGVSQNPRHKITKRGQNVTFRCDPISEHNRLYWYRQTLGQGPEFLTYFQNEAQLEKSRLLSDRFSAERPKGSFSTLEIQRTEQGDSAMYLCARSLPQPGLAGSTGELFFGEGSRLTVL.

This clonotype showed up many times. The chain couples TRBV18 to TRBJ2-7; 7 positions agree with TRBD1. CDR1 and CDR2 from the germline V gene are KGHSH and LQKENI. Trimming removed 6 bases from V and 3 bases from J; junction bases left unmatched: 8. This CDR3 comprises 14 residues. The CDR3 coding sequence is TGTGCCAGCTCCTTCGACAGGGTTGGCTACGAGCAGTACTTC. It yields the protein CASSFDRVGYEQYF.

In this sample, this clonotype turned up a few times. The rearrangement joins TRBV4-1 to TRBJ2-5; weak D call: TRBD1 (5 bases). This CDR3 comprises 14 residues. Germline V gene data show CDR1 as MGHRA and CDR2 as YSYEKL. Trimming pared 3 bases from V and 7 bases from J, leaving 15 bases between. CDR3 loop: CASSHPGKEGTQYF. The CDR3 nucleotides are TGCGCCAGCAGCCACCCAGGGAAGGAAGGGACCCAGTACTTC.

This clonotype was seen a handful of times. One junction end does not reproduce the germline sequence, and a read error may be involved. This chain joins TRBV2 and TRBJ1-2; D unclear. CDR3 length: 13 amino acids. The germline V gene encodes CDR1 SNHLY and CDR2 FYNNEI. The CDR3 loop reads CVSSGPWAGGYTF. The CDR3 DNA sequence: TGTGTCAGCAGTGGGCCCTGGGCAGGTGGCTACACCTTC.

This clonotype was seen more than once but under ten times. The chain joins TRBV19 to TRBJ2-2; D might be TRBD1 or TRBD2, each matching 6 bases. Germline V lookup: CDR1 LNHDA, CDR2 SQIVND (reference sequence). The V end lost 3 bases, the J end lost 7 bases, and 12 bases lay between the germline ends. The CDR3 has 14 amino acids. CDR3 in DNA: TGTGCCAGTAGTATCCGGGGGCAAGGCGGGGAGCTGTTTTTT. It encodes CASSIRGQGGELFF.

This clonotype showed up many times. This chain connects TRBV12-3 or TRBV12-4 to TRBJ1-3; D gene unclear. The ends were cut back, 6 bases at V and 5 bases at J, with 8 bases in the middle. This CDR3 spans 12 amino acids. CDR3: CASSQQRNTIYF. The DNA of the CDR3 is TGTGCCAGCAGCCAACAACGAAACACCATATATTTT.

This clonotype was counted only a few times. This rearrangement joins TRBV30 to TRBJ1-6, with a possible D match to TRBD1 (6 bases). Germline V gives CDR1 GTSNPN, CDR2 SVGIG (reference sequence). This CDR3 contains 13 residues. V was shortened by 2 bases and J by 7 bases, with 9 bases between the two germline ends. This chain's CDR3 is CAWSRDTNSPLHF. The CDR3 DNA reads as TGTGCCTGGAGTAGGGACACCAATTCACCCCTCCACTTT.

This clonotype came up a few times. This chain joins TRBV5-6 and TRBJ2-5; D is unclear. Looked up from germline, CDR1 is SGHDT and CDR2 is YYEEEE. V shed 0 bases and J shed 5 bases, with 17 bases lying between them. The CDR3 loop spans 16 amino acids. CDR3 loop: CASSLGLSRDRETQYF. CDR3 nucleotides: TGTGCCAGCAGCTTGGGGTTAAGTAGGGATCGGGAGACCCAGTACTTC.

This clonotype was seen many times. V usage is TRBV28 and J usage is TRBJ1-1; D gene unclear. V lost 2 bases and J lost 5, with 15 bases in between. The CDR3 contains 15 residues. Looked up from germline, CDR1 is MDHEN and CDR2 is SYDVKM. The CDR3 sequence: CASSLRRRSRTEAFF. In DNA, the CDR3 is TGTGCCAGCAGTTTAAGAAGGCGCAGTAGGACTGAAGCTTTCTTT. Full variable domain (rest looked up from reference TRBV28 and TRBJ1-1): DVKVTQSSRYLVKRTGEKVFLECVQDMDHENMFWYRQDPGLGLRLIYFSYDVKMKEKGDIPEGYSVSREKKERFSLILESASTNQTSMYLCASSLRRRSRTEAFFGQGTRLTVV.

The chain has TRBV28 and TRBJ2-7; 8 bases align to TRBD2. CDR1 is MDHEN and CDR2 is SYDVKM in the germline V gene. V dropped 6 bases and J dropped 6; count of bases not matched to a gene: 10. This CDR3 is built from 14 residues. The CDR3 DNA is TGTGCCAGCAGGTCGGGGGCGGGAGGCAGCGAGCAGTACTTC. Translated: CASRSGAGGSEQYF. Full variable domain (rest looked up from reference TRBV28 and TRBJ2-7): DVKVTQSSRYLVKRTGEKVFLECVQDMDHENMFWYRQDPGLGLRLIYFSYDVKMKEKGDIPEGYSVSREKKERFSLILESASTNQTSMYLCASRSGAGGSEQYFGPGTRLTVT.

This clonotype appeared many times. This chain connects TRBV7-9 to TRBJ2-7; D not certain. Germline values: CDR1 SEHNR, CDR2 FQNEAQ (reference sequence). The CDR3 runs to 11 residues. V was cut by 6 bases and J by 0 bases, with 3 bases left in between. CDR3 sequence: CASSFSYEQYF. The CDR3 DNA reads TGTGCCAGCAGTTTCTCCTACGAGCAGTACTTC.

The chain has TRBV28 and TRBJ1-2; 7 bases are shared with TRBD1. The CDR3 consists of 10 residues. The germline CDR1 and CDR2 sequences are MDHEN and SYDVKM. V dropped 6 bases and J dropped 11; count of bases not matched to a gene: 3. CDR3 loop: CASRSTGYTF. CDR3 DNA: TGTGCCAGCAGATCGACAGGGTACACCTTC.

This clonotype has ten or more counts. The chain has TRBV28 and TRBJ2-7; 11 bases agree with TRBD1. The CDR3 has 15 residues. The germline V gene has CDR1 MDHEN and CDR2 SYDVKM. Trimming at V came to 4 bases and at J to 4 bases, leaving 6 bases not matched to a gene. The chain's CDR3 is CASSYPGQGAYEQYF. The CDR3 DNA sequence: TGTGCCAGCAGTTACCCCGGACAGGGGGCGTACGAGCAGTACTTC. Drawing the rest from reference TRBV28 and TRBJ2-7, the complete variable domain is DVKVTQSSRYLVKRTGEKVFLECVQDMDHENMFWYRQDPGLGLRLIYFSYDVKMKEKGDIPEGYSVSREKKERFSLILESASTNQTSMYLCASSYPGQGAYEQYFGPGTRLTVT.

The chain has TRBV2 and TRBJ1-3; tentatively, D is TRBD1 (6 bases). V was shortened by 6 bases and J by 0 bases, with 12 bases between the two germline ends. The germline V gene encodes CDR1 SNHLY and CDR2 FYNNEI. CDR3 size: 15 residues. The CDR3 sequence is CASRADSYSGNTIYF. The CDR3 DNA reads TGTGCCAGCAGGGCGGACAGTTACTCTGGAAACACCATATATTTT.

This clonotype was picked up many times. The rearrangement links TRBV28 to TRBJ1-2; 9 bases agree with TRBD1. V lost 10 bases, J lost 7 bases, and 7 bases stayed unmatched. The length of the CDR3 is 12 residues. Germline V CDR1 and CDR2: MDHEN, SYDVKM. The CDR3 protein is CAIPDRGIGYTF. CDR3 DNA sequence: TGTGCCATCCCAGACAGGGGGATTGGCTACACCTTC.

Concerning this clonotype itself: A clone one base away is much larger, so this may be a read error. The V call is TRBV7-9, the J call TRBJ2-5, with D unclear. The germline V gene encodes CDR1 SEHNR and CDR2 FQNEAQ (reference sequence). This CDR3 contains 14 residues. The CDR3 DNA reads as TGTGTCAGCAGCGCCAGACGGCAGAAAGAGACCCAGTACTTC. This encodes CVSSARRQKETQYF.

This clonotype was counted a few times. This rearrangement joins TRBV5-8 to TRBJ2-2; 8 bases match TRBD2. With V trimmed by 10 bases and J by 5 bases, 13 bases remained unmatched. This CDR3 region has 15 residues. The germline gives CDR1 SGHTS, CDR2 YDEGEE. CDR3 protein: CAPQAGTSLTGELFF. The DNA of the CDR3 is TGTGCCCCACAGGCCGGGACTAGTTTAACCGGGGAGCTGTTTTTT.

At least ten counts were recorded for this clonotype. The CDR3 loop is CASSLGIRDRVTQPQHF. The CDR3 DNA is TGTGCCAGCAGTTTGGGAATCCGGGACAGGGTCACTCAGCCCCAGCATTTT. The chain combines TRBV12-3 or TRBV12-4 with TRBJ1-5; 9 nucleotides match TRBD1. After removal of 3 bases from V and 6 bases from J, the junction contained 12 bases not matched to a gene. The CDR3 is 17 amino acids.

CDR3 nucleotide sequence: TGCAGCGTTGAAGCCTGGAGCTCCTACAATGAGCAGTTCTTC. It translates to CSVEAWSSYNEQFF. This chain joins TRBV29-1 and TRBJ2-1; D gene unclear. The CDR3 is 14 residues long. The V and J ends lost 1 base and 0 bases respectively, with 7 bases between them. The germline gives CDR1 SQVTM, CDR2 ANQGSEA.

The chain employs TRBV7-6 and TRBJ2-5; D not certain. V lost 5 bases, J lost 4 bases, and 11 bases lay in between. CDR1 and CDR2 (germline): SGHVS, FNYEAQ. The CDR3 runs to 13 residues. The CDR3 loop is CASSPRSVETQYF. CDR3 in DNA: TGTGCCAGCAGCCCGCGGTCGGTAGAGACCCAGTACTTC.